This entry lists 23 T cell receptor beta chains sequenced from one sample in a study of glioma-infiltrating T cells after dendritic cell vaccination. Using immunoSEQ multiplex PCR, the repertoire was profiled, and TCRdb retains in-frame clones only, with some absent. The sample has 80,000 to 95,000 clones; more than 75% are singletons. The material sequenced was blood, taken before dendritic cell vaccination. The source of these receptors is a human donor with glioblastoma.

The chain links TRBV29-1 to TRBJ2-2, with 14 bases matching TRBD2. The CDR3 runs to 16 residues. The V gene's germline CDR1 is SQVTM and CDR2 ANQGSEA. The J segment lost 4 bases and the V segment lost 5 bases, leaving 6 bases of the junction unmatched. The CDR3 coding sequence is TGCAGCGTTTCGACTAGCGGGAGGGTTGGCACCGGGGAGCTGTTTTTT. This sequence encodes CSVSTSGRVGTGELFF.

This clone was observed a handful of times. The rearrangement uses TRBV5-1 and TRBJ1-1; D call uncertain. The CDR3 extends over 15 amino acids. The V end was cut by 0 bases, the J end by 0 bases, with 9 bases between. The germline V gene has CDR1 SGHRS and CDR2 YFSETQ. The CDR3 region is CASSLARVVNTEAFF. The CDR3 DNA sequence: TGCGCCAGCAGCTTGGCTCGGGTAGTGAACACTGAAGCTTTCTTT.

The chain is built from TRBV9 and TRBJ2-1; D is unclear. CDR1 SGDLS and CDR2 YYNGEE come from the germline V gene. The CDR3 runs 15 residues. Deletions cut 0 bases from V and 5 bases from J, with 12 bases between. The DNA for the CDR3 is TGTGCCAGCAGCGTAGTTCCGACAACTGACAATGAGCAGTTCTTC. It encodes CASSVVPTTDNEQFF.

The genes are TRBV19 and TRBJ1-2; TRBD1 agrees at 10 bases. The germline CDR1 and CDR2 sequences are LNHDA and SQIVND (reference sequence). V lost 7 bases, J lost 8 bases, and 10 bases stayed unmatched. The length of the CDR3 is 14 residues. The CDR3 coding sequence is TGTGCCAGTATCACGACAGGGGGCGCAGAAGGCTACACCTTC. Protein product: CASITTGGAEGYTF.

This clone has just a few counts. V usage is TRBV2 and J usage is TRBJ1-6, with 8 nucleotides matching TRBD1. This CDR3 is 15 amino acids long. In germline, CDR1 is SNHLY, CDR2 FYNNEI. With V trimmed by 4 bases and J by 10 bases, 9 bases remained unmatched. This chain's CDR3 is CASSGDRGGFSPLHF. CDR3 nucleotides: TGTGCCAGCAGTGGAGACAGGGGAGGCTTCTCACCCCTCCACTTT.

The chain carries TRBV15 and TRBJ2-3, with D possibly TRBD1 on 6 matching bases. The CDR3 is 16 residues long. The germline V gene has CDR1 LNHNV and CDR2 YYDKDF (reference sequence). Trimming cost V 0 bases and J 8 bases, with 18 bases left between them. The CDR3 here is CATSRDSQGPLGTQYF. For the CDR3, the DNA is TGTGCCACCAGCAGAGATTCGCAGGGGCCTCTTGGTACGCAGTATTTT. Full variable domain (rest looked up from reference TRBV15 and TRBJ2-3): DAMVIQNPRYQVTQFGKPVTLSCSQTLNHNVMYWYQQKSSQAPKLLFHYYDKDFNNEADTPDNFQSRRPNTSFCFLDIRSPGLGDTAMYLCATSRDSQGPLGTQYFGPGTRLTVL.

The rearrangement uses TRBV5-6 and TRBJ2-7; tentatively, D is TRBD2 (5 bases). V was pared by 0 bases and J by 7 bases, with 11 bases between. The germline gives CDR1 SGHDT, CDR2 YYEEEE. The CDR3 spans 13 residues. The DNA for the CDR3 is TGTGCCAGCAGCTTGGTGGCCTCGGGGGAGCAGTACTTC. It yields the protein CASSLVASGEQYF.

The chain is built from TRBV7-9 and TRBJ1-4; weak D call: TRBD1 (5 bases). V lost 6 bases to trimming and J lost 0 bases, with 17 bases between them. This CDR3 has 17 residues. The germline CDR1 and CDR2 sequences are SEHNR and FQNEAQ (reference sequence). The CDR3 DNA sequence: TGTGCCAGCAGTATGTCGGGGGAAAGGGCAACTAATGAAAAACTGTTTTTT. Its protein product is CASSMSGERATNEKLFF.

The rearrangement links TRBV5-1 to TRBJ2-5, with 9 bases that match TRBD1. V dropped 6 bases and J dropped 4; count of bases not matched to a gene: 7. The germline V gene encodes CDR1 SGHRS and CDR2 YFSETQ. This CDR3 is built from 14 residues. CDR3 DNA sequence: TGCGCCAGCATCCCTTGGACAGGGGTAGAGACCCAGTACTTC. It is translated as CASIPWTGVETQYF.

This sequence joins TRBV14 and TRBJ1-2, with 8 bases lining up with TRBD1. Trimming at V came to 3 bases and at J to 8 bases, leaving 5 bases not matched to a gene. This CDR3 contains 13 residues. Germline V lookup: CDR1 SGHDN, CDR2 FVKESK. The CDR3 protein is CASSHGQGLGYTF. In DNA form, the CDR3 reads TGTGCCAGCAGCCACGGACAGGGCTTAGGCTACACCTTC. Drawing the rest from reference TRBV14 and TRBJ1-2, the complete variable domain is EAGVTQFPSHSVIEKGQTVTLRCDPISGHDNLYWYRRVMGKEIKFLLHFVKESKQDESGMPNNRFLAERTGGTYSTLKVQPAELEDSGVYFCASSHGQGLGYTFGSGTRLTVV.

Points on this clone: Other DNA sequences within the sample encode an identical CDR3. The rearrangement joins TRBV19 to TRBJ1-5, with TRBD1 matching over 9 bases. The germline CDR1 and CDR2 sequences are LNHDA and SQIVND (reference sequence). The CDR3 contains 14 residues. The ends lost 5 bases at V and 6 bases at J; junction bases unmatched: 5. Here the CDR3 DNA reads TGTGCCAGTAGTTTGGGACAGGGAGGTCAGCCCCAGCATTTT. Translation: CASSLGQGGQPQHF.

The chain recombines TRBV6-1 with TRBJ2-1; 7 bases are a match to TRBD1. The CDR3 is 12 residues long. Germline V gene sequence: CDR1 MNHNS, CDR2 SASEGT. V trimming: 4 bases; J trimming: 9 bases; junction bases outside the gene matches: 3. The CDR3 reads CASSARDSEQFF. CDR3 DNA: TGTGCCAGCAGTGCCCGGGACAGTGAGCAGTTCTTC.

V usage is TRBV19 and J usage is TRBJ1-5; a weak D match, TRBD1 (6 bases). CDR1 is LNHDA and CDR2 is SQIVND in the germline V gene (reference sequence). This CDR3 is built from 16 residues. Trimming removed 4 bases at V and 6 bases at J, with 19 bases between. CDR3 DNA: TGTGCCAGTAGTAGCCGGGTTTCAGGGGCGGGTCAGCCCCAGCATTTT. Translation: CASSSRVSGAGQPQHF.

This chain links TRBV19 with TRBJ1-5; perhaps TRBD1 as D (6 bases). The V gene's germline CDR1 is LNHDA and CDR2 SQIVND (reference sequence). Trimming cost V 3 bases and J 2 bases, with 11 bases left between them. This CDR3 contains 15 residues. DNA for the CDR3: TGTGCCAGTAGTATCTGGGGGCTAGGCAATCAGCCCCAGCATTTT. As protein: CASSIWGLGNQPQHF.

This clone showed up just once. The chain combines TRBV6-1 with TRBJ2-5; D is possibly TRBD2 (7 bases). The J call is in doubt because the DNA end fits TRBJ2-7 better. Germline assignment: CDR1 MNHNS and CDR2 SASEGT. This CDR3 spans 14 amino acids. The CDR3 DNA reads as TGTGCCAGCAGCGCCCGGGGGGCCTCCTACGAGCAGTACTTC. It translates to CASSARGASYEQYF.

This chain uses TRBV7-3 with TRBJ2-2, with a possible D match to TRBD1 (6 bases). This CDR3 comprises 15 residues. The V gene lost 5 bases and the J gene lost 5 bases, with 15 bases spanning the gap. The germline V gene has CDR1 SGHTA and CDR2 FQGTGA. The CDR3, as DNA: TGTGCCAGCAGCCCAGTGCGGCAGGGGACCGGGGAGCTGTTTTTT. Translating gives CASSPVRQGTGELFF.

The V gene is TRBV19, the J gene TRBJ1-2; D uncertain. With 6 bases removed from V and 8 bases from J, the gap between germline ends came to 13 bases. In germline, CDR1 is LNHDA, CDR2 SQIVND (reference sequence). The CDR3 has 12 residues. The CDR3 region is CASSPPGWGYTF. CDR3 nucleotide sequence: TGTGCCAGTAGCCCCCCGGGGTGGGGCTACACCTTC.

This sequence joins TRBV11-2 and TRBJ1-2; D unclear. From germline, CDR1 is SGHAT and CDR2 FQNNGV. Trimming took off 3 bases at V and 8 bases at J, with 16 bases between the two ends. This CDR3 has 14 residues. DNA for the CDR3: TGTGCCAGCAGCTTCGATGGAGGTGGTAGCGGCTACACCTTC. This encodes CASSFDGGGSGYTF.

J is TRBJ1-1 and V is TRBV5-4, with 7 bases aligning to TRBD1. V lost 4 bases and J lost 2; bases outside the gene matches: 14. Per germline, CDR1 SGHNT and CDR2 YYREEE (reference sequence). This CDR3 is built from 17 residues. Written as DNA, the CDR3 is TGTGCCAGCAGCCGACAGCCGACAGGGCGGCGAAACACTGAAGCTTTCTTT. It yields the protein CASSRQPTGRRNTEAFF.

The chain is built from TRBV5-1 and TRBJ2-1, with 8 bases aligning to TRBD1. CDR3 size: 17 residues. Germline V gene lookup returns CDR1 SGHRS and CDR2 YFSETQ. Unmatched junction bases numbered 15, after V lost 3 bases and J lost 7 bases. Here the CDR3 reads CASSSSRDRRPLNEQFF. The CDR3 nucleotides are TGCGCCAGCAGCTCGTCCCGGGACAGGAGGCCTTTAAATGAGCAGTTCTTC.

The rearrangement uses TRBV14 and TRBJ2-3; 10 bases align to TRBD2. The V and J ends lost 3 bases and 9 bases, in that order; junction bases with no gene match: 12. CDR3 size: 16 residues. Germline V gives CDR1 SGHDN, CDR2 FVKESK. The CDR3 DNA reads TGTGCCAGCAGCCACACATCCAGCGGGGGGGCAAGCACGCAGTATTTT. Its protein is CASSHTSSGGASTQYF.

The V gene is TRBV4-2, the J gene TRBJ2-1, with 7 nucleotides matching TRBD1. Germline V CDR1 and CDR2: LGHNA, YNFKEQ. The CDR3 loop spans 17 amino acids. V trimming: 3 bases; J trimming: 8 bases; junction bases outside the gene matches: 16. Here the CDR3 reads CASSQDLTGVAFHEQFF. The CDR3, as DNA: TGTGCCAGCAGCCAGGACCTAACAGGGGTGGCTTTCCATGAGCAGTTCTTC.

This clone showed up just once. The chain combines TRBV5-4 with TRBJ1-5; possible D gene TRBD1, 6 bases. The CDR3 length is 16 residues. Between the trimmed V and J ends, which lost 4 bases and 1 base, there was a span of 15 bases. The germline V gene has CDR1 SGHNT and CDR2 YYREEE (reference sequence). In nucleotides, the CDR3 is TGTGCCAGCAGCATTGGGGGAGGGGGGAGCAATCAGCCCCAGCATTTT. Encoded protein: CASSIGGGGSNQPQHF.